This paragraph reports one T cell receptor beta chain. Its matching antigen is unknown. The V gene lost 1 base and the J gene lost 4 bases, with 10 bases spanning the gap. The CDR3 is made up of 13 amino acids. The V gene's germline CDR1 is DFQATT and CDR2 SNEGSKA (reference sequence). The data stem from a study of vaccination and CD4 T cells after COVID-19. Broader study findings: The great majority, 304 of 307 vaccine-specific clones, proved spike mono-reactive in convalescent patients. Only post-vaccination samples contained a median approximately 86% of the reactive clones in convalescent patients.

The Oncomine TCR Beta short-read assay sequenced DNA from cultured CD4+ T cells. TCRdb re-called the PCR reads with MiXCR, one entry per CDR3 protein. The profile shows just under 8,500 distinct CDR3 sequences, around 70% of them singletons. Treatment here: approximately 11-day PBMC culture with coronavirus spike peptide pools or control peptides (ViraFEST assay). Via ViraFEST, peptide pools expanded antigen-specific T cells before TCR sequencing. Sequences were obtained from CD4+ T cells from blood, cultured in vitro. This TCR came from a human donor who had recovered from COVID-19. The rearrangement uses TRBV20-1 and TRBJ1-2; D ambiguous. Here the CDR3 reads CSARVTDIYGYTF. Written as DNA, the CDR3 is TGCAGTGCTAGAGTTACGGATATCTATGGCTACACCTTC.